This entry is about one TCR beta chain. This clone was seen more than once but under ten times. What this receptor recognizes is not known. Base qualities were left out, and no much larger clone turns up one base away. This specimen's time point label, interpreted: before neoadjuvant nivolumab. Patients had been newly diagnosed with stage II-IVA oral cavity squamous cell carcinoma, and no prior systemic or radiation treatment had been given to the patients. The cohort was composed of patients with HPV-negative, locally advanced oral cavity squamous cell carcinoma. Peripheral blood mononuclear cells were analyzed directly, without maintenance or expansion in culture. The samples were obtained from a longitudinal correlative study of a single-arm phase II trial testing neoadjuvant nivolumab in oral cavity squamous cell carcinoma. Subject-matched pre- and post-treatment PBMCs and tumors from three responders and three non-responders were subjected to genomic DNA-based TCRbeta sequencing. Peripheral blood mononuclear cells were drawn once before nivolumab treatment and a second time after treatment, when surgery took place. The Maxwell RSC DNA from Cells kit was used to isolate genomic DNA from PBMCs.

These data come from a study of neoadjuvant anti-PD-1 for oral cavity cancer (dated by TCRdb to the early 2020s). The study in broad terms: Before curative-intent surgical resection, most patients were given three to four biweekly doses of nivolumab at 3 mg/kg. Under RECIST 1.1, patients with complete response, partial response or stable disease were classed as responders, and patients with progression were classed as non-responders. Patients without progression received a fourth nivolumab dose around day 43 and underwent definitive surgical resection on days 50-56. An approximately 30% response rate was observed in the parent correlative cohort, in which around 12 patients were included.

V is clipped by 2 bases and J by 3 bases, and the sequence between their germline boundaries is 13 bases long. CDR1 GTSNPN and CDR2 SVGIG are derived from the germline V gene (reference sequence). The cysteine opens and the phenylalanine closes a CDR3 of 15 amino acids. The entry retains the CDR3 DNA only, 45 bases that are in frame from base 1. The research as a whole found: Higher pretreatment blood Treg/Th17 ratios correlated with both higher pretreatment blood TCRbeta clonality and lower post-treatment tumor TCRbeta clonality. After neoadjuvant nivolumab, significantly higher T cell clonality (Gini index) was found within PBMCs in non-responders than in responders. TCR analyses included only three patients per response group, and the authors called for larger cohorts for validation.

For deep sequencing, each PBMC sample was run in six replicates, with libraries mostly built from around 500 ng of input genomic DNA. TCRbeta libraries were prepared with the immunoSEQ hsTCRbeta kit according to the manufacturer's instructions. The completed libraries were mixed into a single pool at 3 nM, then sequenced with an Illumina NovaSeq 6000 S4 flow cell. The paper's data handling went like this. The immunoSEQ Analyzer handled quality control and preprocessing of the raw data. The analysis was restricted to productive rearrangements, with each unique CDR3 amino acid sequence defining a clonotype. Using the R package tcR, the researchers computed the Gini-Simpson index as their estimate of repertoire clonality. Student's t test was used to compare Gini indices, while Pearson correlation assessed associations with tumor size change. This is the immuneACCESS table as TCRdb keeps it, with only in-frame sequences that have V and J called. A part of the clones is gone; compared with another copy, unresolved V genes explain less than half, and the rest is unexplained. V, J and clone size reflect that table, while D and trimming were determined from the DNA. In this sample the table shows 80,000 to 95,000 clones, approximately 84% of which occur a single time. In total, the top ten clones hold around 3.1% of the sample.

This clonotype was obtained from a person aged 35 to 85 with oral cavity squamous cell carcinoma. The material was PBMCs, obtained before nivolumab (anti-PD-1) treatment. The V gene is TRBV30 and the J gene is TRBJ1-4; no D gene call is confident. The DNA reads TGTGCCTGGAGTAGAGGGCCCACTGCTAATGAAAAACTGTTTTTT. It translates as CAWSRGPTANEKLFF.